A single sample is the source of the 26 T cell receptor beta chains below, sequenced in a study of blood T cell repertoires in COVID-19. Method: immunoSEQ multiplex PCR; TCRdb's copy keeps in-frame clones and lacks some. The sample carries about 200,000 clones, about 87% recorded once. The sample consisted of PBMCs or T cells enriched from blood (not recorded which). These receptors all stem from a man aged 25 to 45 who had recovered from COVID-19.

The CDR3 DNA follows: TGCGCCAGCAGCCACCAGGGACAGGGGGCGAGTACTAATGAAAAACTGTTTTTT. Protein: CASSHQGQGASTNEKLFF. The chain is built from TRBV4-3 and TRBJ1-4, with 12 bases matching TRBD1. Looked up from germline, CDR1 is LGHNA and CDR2 is YSLEER. The CDR3 has 18 residues. The trim removed 3 bases at V and 2 bases at J, leaving 7 bases unmatched.

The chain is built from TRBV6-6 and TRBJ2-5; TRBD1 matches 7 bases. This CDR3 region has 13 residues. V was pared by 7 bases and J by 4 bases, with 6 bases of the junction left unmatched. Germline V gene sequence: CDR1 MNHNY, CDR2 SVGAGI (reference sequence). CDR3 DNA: TGTGCCAGCACCTACAGGGGACCAGAGACCCAGTACTTC. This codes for CASTYRGPETQYF.

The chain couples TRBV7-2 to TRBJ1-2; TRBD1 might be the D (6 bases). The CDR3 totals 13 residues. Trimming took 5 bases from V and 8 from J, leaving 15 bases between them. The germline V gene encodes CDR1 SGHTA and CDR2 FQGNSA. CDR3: CASSRYRDRGYTF. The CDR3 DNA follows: TGTGCCAGCAGCCGTTACAGGGATCGAGGCTACACCTTC.

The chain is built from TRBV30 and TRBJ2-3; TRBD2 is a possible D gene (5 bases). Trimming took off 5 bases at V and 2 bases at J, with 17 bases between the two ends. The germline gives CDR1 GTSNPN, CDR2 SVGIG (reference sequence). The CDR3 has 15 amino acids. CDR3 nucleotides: TGTGCCTGGGTTGAGACCGGGATAGTCACAGATACGCAGTATTTT. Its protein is CAWVETGIVTDTQYF. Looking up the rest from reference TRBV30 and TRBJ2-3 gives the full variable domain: SQTIHQWPATLVQPVGSPLSLECTVEGTSNPNLYWYRQAAGRGLQLLFYSVGIGQISSEVPQNLSASRPQDRQFILSSKKLLLSDSGFYLCAWVETGIVTDTQYFGPGTRLTVL.

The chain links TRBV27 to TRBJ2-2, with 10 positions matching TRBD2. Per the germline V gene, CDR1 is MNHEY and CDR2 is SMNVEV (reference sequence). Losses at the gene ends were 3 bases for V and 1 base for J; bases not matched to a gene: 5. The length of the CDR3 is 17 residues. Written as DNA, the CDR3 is TGTGCCAGCAGTTTCCTAGCGGGAGTGCAGAACACCGGGGAGCTGTTTTTT. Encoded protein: CASSFLAGVQNTGELFF.

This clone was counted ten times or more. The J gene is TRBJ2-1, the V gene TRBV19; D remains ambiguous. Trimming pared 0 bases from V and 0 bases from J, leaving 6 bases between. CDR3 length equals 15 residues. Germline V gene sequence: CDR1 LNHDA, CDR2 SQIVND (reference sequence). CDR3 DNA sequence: TGTGCCAGTAGTATAGACCCTAGCTCCTACAATGAGCAGTTCTTC. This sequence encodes CASSIDPSSYNEQFF. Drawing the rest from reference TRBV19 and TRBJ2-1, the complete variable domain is DGGITQSPKYLFRKEGQNVTLSCEQNLNHDAMYWYRQDPGQGLRLIYYSQIVNDFQKGDIAEGYSVSREKKESFPLTVTSAQKNPTAFYLCASSIDPSSYNEQFFGPGTRLTVL.

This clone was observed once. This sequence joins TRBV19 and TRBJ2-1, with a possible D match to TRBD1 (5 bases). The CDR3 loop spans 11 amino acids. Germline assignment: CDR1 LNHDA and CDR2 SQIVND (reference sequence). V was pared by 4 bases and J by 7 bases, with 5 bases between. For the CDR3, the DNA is TGTGCCAGTAGTACAGGGAATGAGCAGTTCTTC. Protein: CASSTGNEQFF.

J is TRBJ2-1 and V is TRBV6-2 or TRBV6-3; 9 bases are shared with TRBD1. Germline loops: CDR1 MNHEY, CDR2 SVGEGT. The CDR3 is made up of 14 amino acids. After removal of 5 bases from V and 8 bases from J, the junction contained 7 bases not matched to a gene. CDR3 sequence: CASSKTGGLDEQFF. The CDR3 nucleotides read TGTGCCAGCAGTAAGACAGGGGGGTTAGATGAGCAGTTCTTC.

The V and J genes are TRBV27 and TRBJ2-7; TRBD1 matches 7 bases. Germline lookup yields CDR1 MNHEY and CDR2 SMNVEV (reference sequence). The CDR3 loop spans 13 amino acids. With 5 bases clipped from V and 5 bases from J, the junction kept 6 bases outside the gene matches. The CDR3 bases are TGTGCCAGCAGTCGAGGGACAGCCCACGAGCAGTACTTC. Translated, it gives CASSRGTAHEQYF.

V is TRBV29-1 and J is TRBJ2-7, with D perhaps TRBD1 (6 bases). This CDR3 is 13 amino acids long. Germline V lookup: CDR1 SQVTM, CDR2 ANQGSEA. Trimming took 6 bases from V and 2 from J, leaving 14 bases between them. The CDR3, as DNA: TGCAGCGTAATGACAGGACGAGCCTACGAGCAGTACTTC. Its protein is CSVMTGRAYEQYF.

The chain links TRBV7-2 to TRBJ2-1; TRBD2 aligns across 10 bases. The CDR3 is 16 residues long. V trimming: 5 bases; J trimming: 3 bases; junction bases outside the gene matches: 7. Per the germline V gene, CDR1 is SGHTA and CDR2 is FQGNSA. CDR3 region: CASSPPGLAVYNEQFF. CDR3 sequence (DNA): TGTGCCAGCAGCCCGCCCGGACTAGCGGTCTACAATGAGCAGTTCTTC.

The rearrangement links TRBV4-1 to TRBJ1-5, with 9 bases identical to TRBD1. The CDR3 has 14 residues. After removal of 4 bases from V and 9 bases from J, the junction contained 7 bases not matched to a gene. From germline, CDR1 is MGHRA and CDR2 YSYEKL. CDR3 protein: CASSPRTGVPPQHF. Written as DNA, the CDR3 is TGCGCCAGCAGCCCGAGGACAGGGGTGCCGCCCCAGCATTTT.

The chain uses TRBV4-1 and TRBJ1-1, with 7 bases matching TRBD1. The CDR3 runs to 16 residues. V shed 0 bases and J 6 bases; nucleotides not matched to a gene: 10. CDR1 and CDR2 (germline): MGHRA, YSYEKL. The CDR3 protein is CASSQDLGTVLAEAFF. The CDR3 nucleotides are TGCGCCAGCAGCCAAGATTTGGGGACAGTCCTCGCTGAAGCTTTCTTT.

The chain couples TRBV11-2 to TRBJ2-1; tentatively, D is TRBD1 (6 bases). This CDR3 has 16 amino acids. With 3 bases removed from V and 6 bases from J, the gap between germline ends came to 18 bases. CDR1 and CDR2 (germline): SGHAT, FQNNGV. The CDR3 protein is CASSFGFDRRSNEQFF. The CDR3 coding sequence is TGTGCCAGCAGCTTCGGCTTTGACAGGCGGTCCAATGAGCAGTTCTTC.

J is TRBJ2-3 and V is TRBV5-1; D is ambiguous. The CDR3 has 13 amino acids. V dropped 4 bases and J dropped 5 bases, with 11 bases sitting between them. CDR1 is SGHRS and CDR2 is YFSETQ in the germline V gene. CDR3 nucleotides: TGCGCCAGCAGCAGCCCCTACGGAGATACGCAGTATTTT. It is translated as CASSSPYGDTQYF.

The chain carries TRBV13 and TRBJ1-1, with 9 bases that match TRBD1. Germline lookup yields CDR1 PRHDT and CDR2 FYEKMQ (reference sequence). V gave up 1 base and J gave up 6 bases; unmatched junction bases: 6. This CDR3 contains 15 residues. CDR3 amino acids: CASSLEGQGIAEAFF. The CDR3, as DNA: TGTGCCAGCAGCTTAGAGGGACAGGGAATCGCTGAAGCTTTCTTT.

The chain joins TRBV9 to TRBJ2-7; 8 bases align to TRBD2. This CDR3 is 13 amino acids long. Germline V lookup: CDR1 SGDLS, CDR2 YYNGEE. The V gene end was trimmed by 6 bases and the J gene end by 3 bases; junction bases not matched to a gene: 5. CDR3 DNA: TGTGCCAGCACAACTAGCGGTCACTACGAGCAGTACTTC. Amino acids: CASTTSGHYEQYF.

For the CDR3, the DNA is TGTGCCAGTACTGTAGCAGGGGGCCCCACCGGGGAGCTGTTTTTT. This gives the protein CASTVAGGPTGELFF. The V and J genes are TRBV19 and TRBJ2-2; 8 bases line up with TRBD1. This CDR3 has 15 residues. Trimming cost V 7 bases and J 4 bases; bases outside gene matches: 8. From germline, CDR1 is LNHDA and CDR2 SQIVND (reference sequence).

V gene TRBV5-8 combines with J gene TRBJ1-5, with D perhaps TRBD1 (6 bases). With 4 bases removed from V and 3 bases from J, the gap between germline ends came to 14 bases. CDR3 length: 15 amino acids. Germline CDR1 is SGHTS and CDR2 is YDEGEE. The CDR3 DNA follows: TGTGCCAGCAGCGAAATAACAGGGATCAATCAGCCCCAGCATTTT. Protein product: CASSEITGINQPQHF.

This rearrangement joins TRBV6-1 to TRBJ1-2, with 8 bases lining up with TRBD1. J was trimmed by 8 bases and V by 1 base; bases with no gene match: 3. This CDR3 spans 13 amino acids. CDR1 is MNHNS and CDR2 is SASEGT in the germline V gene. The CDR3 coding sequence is TGTGCCAGCAGTGAAGGGACAGGGCGCGGCTACACCTTC. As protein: CASSEGTGRGYTF.

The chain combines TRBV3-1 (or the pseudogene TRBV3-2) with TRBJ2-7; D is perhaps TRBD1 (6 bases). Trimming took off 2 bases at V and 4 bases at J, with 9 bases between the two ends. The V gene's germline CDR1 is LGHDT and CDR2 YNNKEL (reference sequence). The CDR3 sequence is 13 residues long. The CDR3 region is CASSQIDRYEQYF. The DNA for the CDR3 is TGTGCCAGCAGCCAAATCGACAGGTACGAGCAGTACTTC.

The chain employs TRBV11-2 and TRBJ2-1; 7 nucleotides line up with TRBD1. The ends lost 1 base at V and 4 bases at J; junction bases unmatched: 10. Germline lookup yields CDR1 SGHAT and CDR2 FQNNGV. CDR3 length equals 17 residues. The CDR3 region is CASSLAATGSRYNEQFF. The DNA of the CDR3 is TGTGCCAGCAGCTTAGCCGCGACAGGGTCAAGGTACAATGAGCAGTTCTTC.

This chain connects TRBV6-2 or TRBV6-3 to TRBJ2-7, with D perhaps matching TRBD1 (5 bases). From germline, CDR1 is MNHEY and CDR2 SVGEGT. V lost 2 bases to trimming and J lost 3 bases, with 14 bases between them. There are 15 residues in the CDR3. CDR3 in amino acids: CASSYTHQGRYEQYF. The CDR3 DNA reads TGTGCCAGCAGTTACACCCACCAGGGTCGCTACGAGCAGTACTTC.

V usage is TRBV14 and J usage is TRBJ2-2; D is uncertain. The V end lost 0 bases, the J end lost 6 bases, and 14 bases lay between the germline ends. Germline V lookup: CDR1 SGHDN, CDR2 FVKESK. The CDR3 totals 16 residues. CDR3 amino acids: CASSQDAEQRPGELFF. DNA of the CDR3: TGTGCCAGCAGCCAAGATGCTGAGCAACGCCCCGGGGAGCTGTTTTTT.

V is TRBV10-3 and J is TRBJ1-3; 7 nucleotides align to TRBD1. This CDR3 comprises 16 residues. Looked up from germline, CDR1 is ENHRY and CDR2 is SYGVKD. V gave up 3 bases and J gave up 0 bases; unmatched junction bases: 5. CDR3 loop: CAISDTRGISGNTIYF. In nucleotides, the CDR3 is TGTGCCATCAGTGATACCAGGGGGATCTCTGGAAACACCATATATTTT.

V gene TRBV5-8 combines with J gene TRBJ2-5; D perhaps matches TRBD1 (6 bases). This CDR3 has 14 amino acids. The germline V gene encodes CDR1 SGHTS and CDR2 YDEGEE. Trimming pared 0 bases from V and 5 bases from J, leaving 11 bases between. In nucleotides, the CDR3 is TGTGCCAGCAGCTTGGGACAGGTTATCGAGACCCAGTACTTC. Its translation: CASSLGQVIETQYF.